The source of this T cell receptor beta chain is a study of T cell repertoires and Cas9 in healthy adults. Study information: CD4 and CD8 compartments: SpCas9-reactive T cells profiled for potency, cytotoxicity, lineage. Broader study findings: SpCas9-reactive regulatory T cells reportedly mitigated SpCas9-reactive effector T cells in vitro.

Germline lookup yields CDR1 MGHRA and CDR2 YSYEKL. V lost 5 bases, J lost 0 bases, and 13 bases lay in between. The CDR3 is 15 amino acids. Turning to this clone: Its specificity is unknown.

TCRdb's table, derived via immunoSEQ multiplex PCR, lists solely in-frame clones and lacks some. The sample includes tens of thousands of clones, about 89% seen only once; the top ten take under 2%. This chain joins TRBV4-1 and TRBJ1-1; D might be TRBD1 (5 bases). The sequenced sample consisted of CD4+ effector T cells (CD127+, CD25-, CD137-, CD154-) from PBMCs; culture status not recorded. The TCR sequence derives from a human donor in good health. Written as DNA, the CDR3 is TGCGCCAGCAGCATTGGGGGTTGGGTGAACACTGAAGCTTTCTTT. Protein product: CASSIGGWVNTEAFF.